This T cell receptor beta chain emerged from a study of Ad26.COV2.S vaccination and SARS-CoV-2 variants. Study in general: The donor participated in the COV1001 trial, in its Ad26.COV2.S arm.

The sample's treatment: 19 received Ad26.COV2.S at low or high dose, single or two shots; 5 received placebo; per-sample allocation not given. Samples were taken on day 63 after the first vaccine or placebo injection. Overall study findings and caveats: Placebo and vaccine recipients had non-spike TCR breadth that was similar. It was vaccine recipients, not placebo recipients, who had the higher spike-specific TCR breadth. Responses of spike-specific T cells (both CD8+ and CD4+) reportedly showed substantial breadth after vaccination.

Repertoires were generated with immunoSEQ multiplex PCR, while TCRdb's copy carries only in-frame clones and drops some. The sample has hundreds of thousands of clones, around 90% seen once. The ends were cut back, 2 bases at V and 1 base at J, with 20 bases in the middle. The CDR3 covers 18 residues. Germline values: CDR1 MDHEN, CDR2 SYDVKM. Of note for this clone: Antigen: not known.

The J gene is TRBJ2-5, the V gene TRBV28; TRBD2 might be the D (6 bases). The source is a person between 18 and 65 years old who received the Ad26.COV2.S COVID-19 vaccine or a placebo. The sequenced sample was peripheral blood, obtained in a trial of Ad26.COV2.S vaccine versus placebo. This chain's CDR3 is CASSLLWGEGTAQETQYF. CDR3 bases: TGTGCCAGCAGTTTACTCTGGGGAGAGGGGACTGCCCAAGAGACCCAGTACTTC.